This T cell receptor (beta chain) was found in a study of chemoradiotherapy in HPV16-positive cancers. Study-level background: Candidate HPV-specific T-cell clones and common TCR motifs came from functional assays in a couple of HPV16-positive patients.

A remark on this clone: Its antigen is undetermined.

Looked up from germline, CDR1 is SGHTA and CDR2 is FQGNSA. The ends were cut back, 4 bases at V and 10 bases at J, with 16 bases in the middle. CDR3 length: 14 amino acids. General study points: Non-HPV-specific T cells did not expand in tumors during treatment, whereas candidate HPV-specific clones and E7-related motifs did. Only two HPV16-positive patients supplied the functional HPV-specificity definition.

Over chemoradiotherapy, repertoires were sampled more than once. Some clones are missing from TCRdb's copy, which holds only in-frame ones; the method was immunoSEQ multiplex PCR. Among about 10,000 clones, around 70% were seen once, and the ten largest hold over 12%. The sequence was obtained from a human donor with HPV-associated anogenital cancer. Sample acquisition took place from a patient who underwent chemoradiotherapy. V gene TRBV7-2 combines with J gene TRBJ1-4; possible D gene TRBD1, 5 bases. The DNA for the CDR3 is TGTGCCAGCAGCTCTTCAGGGACGATTGGAAAACTGTTTTTT. Protein product: CASSSSGTIGKLFF.